The 21 T cell receptor beta chains given below trace back to one sample, sequenced in a study of regulatory T cells in long-lasting Graves disease. CDR3-region Arm-PCR and iRepertoire HTBI primers produced the TCR beta libraries. TCRdb called the multiplex PCR reads again in MiXCR, with one record for every CDR3 protein. This sample carries more than 350,000 distinct CDR3 sequences, roughly 23% of them seen once, and the ten largest clones take over 11%. The time point: persistent/refractory GD, antithyroid drugs over 5 years with positive TRAb. RNA extracted from PBMCs served as the sequencing template. The sequences come from peripheral blood mononuclear cells (PBMCs), collected when the disease was refractory, from a patient treated with antithyroid drugs. These receptors were obtained from a female donor with Graves disease.

A remark on this clonotype: This CDR3 fails to terminate in the conserved phenylalanine or tryptophan, so it likely reflects a read error. The chain combines TRBV29-1 with TRBJ2-2; D remains unclear. Trimming left V 8 bases short and J 5 bases short, with 12 bases between. The germline CDR1 and CDR2 sequences are SQVTM and ANQGSEA. The CDR3 runs to 12 residues. The CDR3 sequence: CSLLPLTGELFL. CDR3 bases: TGCAGCCTATTGCCCTTGACCGGGGAGCTGTTTCTT.

With respect to this clonotype: A much larger clone is a single base away; this may be a read error. This chain links TRBV28 with TRBJ2-7; no firm D call. CDR1 and CDR2 (germline): MDHEN, SYDVKM. Between the trimmed V and J ends, which lost 5 bases and 5 bases, there was a span of 7 bases. This CDR3 spans 11 amino acids. The CDR3 sequence is CASSTIDEQYF. The CDR3 DNA follows: TGTGCCAGCAGTACTATCGACGAGCAGTACTTC.

There are many counts of this clonotype. CDR3 nucleotide sequence: TGTGCCAGCAGCTTGGTGGGGGCTGGGACTGAAGCTTTCTTT. Translation: CASSLVGAGTEAFF. The chain joins TRBV5-6 to TRBJ1-1; tentative D call: TRBD1 (6 bases). CDR1 is SGHDT, CDR2 YYEEEE, per germline. The CDR3 runs to 14 residues. With 0 bases removed from V and 5 bases from J, the gap between germline ends came to 11 bases. Drawing the rest from reference TRBV5-6 and TRBJ1-1, the complete variable domain is DAGVTQSPTHLIKTRGQQVTLRCSPKSGHDTVSWYQQALGQGPQFIFQYYEEEERQRGNFPDRFSGHQFPNYSSELNVNALLLGDSALYLCASSLVGAGTEAFFGQGTRLTVV.

Ten or more counts support this clonotype. The rearrangement uses TRBV6-1 and TRBJ1-1, with D perhaps matching TRBD1 (6 bases). The CDR3 extends over 14 amino acids. Germline V gene lookup returns CDR1 MNHNS and CDR2 SASEGT. V lost 4 bases to trimming and J lost 2 bases, with 11 bases between them. This CDR3 reads CASSAMGANTEAFF. CDR3 bases: TGTGCCAGCAGTGCGATGGGGGCTAACACTGAAGCTTTCTTT.

This clonotype was seen more than once but under ten times. The CDR3 is CSARAAGRASFYEQYF. For the CDR3, the DNA is TGCAGTGCTAGAGCGGCGGGGAGGGCCTCTTTCTACGAGCAGTACTTC. This chain connects TRBV20-1 to TRBJ2-7; 7 bases line up with TRBD2. The J segment lost 3 bases and the V segment lost 1 base, leaving 12 bases of the junction unmatched. CDR3 length equals 16 residues. Germline values: CDR1 DFQATT, CDR2 SNEGSKA (reference sequence).

The chain links TRBV27 to TRBJ1-5; 8 bases fit TRBD1. The germline gives CDR1 MNHEY, CDR2 SMNVEV (reference sequence). The CDR3 spans 17 residues. V dropped 9 bases and J dropped 3; count of bases not matched to a gene: 16. CDR3 in amino acids: CARSHRGDKGFNQPQHF. The CDR3 DNA is TGTGCCAGAAGTCACAGGGGGGACAAGGGATTCAATCAGCCCCAGCATTTT.

Only one count was recorded for this clonotype. The chain links TRBV19 to TRBJ1-3, with 8 bases lining up with TRBD1. Germline-derived CDR1 and CDR2 are LNHDA and SQIVND (reference sequence). This CDR3 is built from 15 residues. The V and J ends lost 5 bases and 2 bases, in that order; junction bases with no gene match: 5. This chain's CDR3 is CASSGLGQAGNTIYF. The CDR3 nucleotides are TGTGCCAGTAGTGGACTGGGACAGGCTGGAAACACCATATATTTT.

This clonotype was seen ten or more times. Written as DNA, the CDR3 is TGCAGCGTTCCGGGACAGGGGGCCTATGGCTACACCTTC. Its protein product is CSVPGQGAYGYTF. This rearrangement joins TRBV29-1 to TRBJ1-2; 12 bases are a match to TRBD1. This CDR3 is 13 amino acids long. Germline lookup yields CDR1 SQVTM and CDR2 ANQGSEA. V lost 5 bases and J lost 4; bases outside the gene matches: 2.

The sample holds many counts of this clonotype. V and J are TRBV30 and TRBJ2-7, with 9 bases identical to TRBD1. CDR1 and CDR2 (germline): GTSNPN, SVGIG (reference sequence). The J segment lost 4 bases and the V segment lost 2 bases, leaving 6 bases of the junction unmatched. This CDR3 is built from 14 residues. The CDR3 sequence: CAWSFGQGMYEQYF. CDR3 bases: TGTGCCTGGAGTTTCGGACAGGGGATGTACGAGCAGTACTTC.

There are a few counts of this clonotype. The chain joins TRBV19 to TRBJ2-7; TRBD1 matches at 8 bases. Germline loops: CDR1 LNHDA, CDR2 SQIVND (reference sequence). V dropped 6 bases and J dropped 2; count of bases not matched to a gene: 3. CDR3 length: 13 amino acids. CDR3 in amino acids: CASRRTGPYEQYF. The CDR3, as DNA: TGTGCCAGTAGGCGGACAGGGCCCTACGAGCAGTACTTC. The whole variable domain, remainder taken from reference TRBV19 and TRBJ2-7, is DGGITQSPKYLFRKEGQNVTLSCEQNLNHDAMYWYRQDPGQGLRLIYYSQIVNDFQKGDIAEGYSVSREKKESFPLTVTSAQKNPTAFYLCASRRTGPYEQYFGPGTRLTVT.

This clonotype was seen repeatedly, ten times or more. The chain recombines TRBV15 with TRBJ1-6; D is perhaps TRBD1 (5 bases). CDR3 length equals 14 residues. Trimming pared 4 bases from V and 7 bases from J, leaving 11 bases between. CDR1 and CDR2 from the germline V gene are LNHNV and YYDKDF (reference sequence). The CDR3 loop reads CATSTGRSNSPLHF. The CDR3 DNA sequence: TGTGCCACCAGCACGGGACGGTCCAATTCACCCCTCCACTTT.

This chain uses TRBV11-3 with TRBJ1-5, with a tentative D call TRBD1 (6 bases). Trimming removed 4 bases from V and 0 bases from J, with 22 bases in between. This CDR3 has 19 residues. Germline loops: CDR1 SGHNT, CDR2 YENEEA. CDR3 sequence: CASSYRDTRSFNSNQPQHF. The CDR3 DNA is TGTGCCAGCAGCTACCGGGACACAAGGAGCTTTAATAGCAATCAGCCCCAGCATTTT. Combining the CDR3 with reference TRBV11-3 and TRBJ1-5 gives the whole variable domain EAGVVQSPRYKIIEKKQPVAFWCNPISGHNTLYWYLQNLGQGPELLIRYENEEAVDDSQLPKDRFSAERLKGVDSTLKIQPAELGDSAVYLCASSYRDTRSFNSNQPQHFGDGTRLSIL.

V usage is TRBV11-2 and J usage is TRBJ2-7; TRBD1 agrees at 8 bases. The CDR3 is 14 residues long. The germline gives CDR1 SGHAT, CDR2 FQNNGV. J was trimmed by 4 bases and V by 4 bases; bases with no gene match: 6. CDR3 sequence (DNA): TGTGCCAGCAGCTCGACCGGGACAGGATACGAGCAGTACTTC. Protein: CASSSTGTGYEQYF.

Remarks on this clonotype: This may be a read error, as it is one base from a much larger clone. The CDR3 sequence: CAGSPGLEVSTQYF. For the CDR3, the DNA is TGTGCCGGCAGTCCCGGACTAGAGGTATCTACGCAGTATTTT. This rearrangement joins TRBV12-3 or TRBV12-4 to TRBJ2-3; 7 bases agree with TRBD2. The CDR3 covers 14 residues.

J is TRBJ1-2 and V is TRBV7-9, with D possibly being TRBD1 (5 bases). CDR1 is SEHNR, CDR2 FQNEAQ, per germline (reference sequence). This CDR3 has 14 residues. V lost 5 bases to trimming and J lost 0 bases, with 10 bases between them. CDR3 sequence: CASSTGETNYGYTF. The DNA for the CDR3 is TGTGCCAGCAGCACAGGAGAGACTAACTATGGCTACACCTTC.

On this clonotype: A read error is possible here, since a much larger clone lies one base away. No conserved phenylalanine or tryptophan is present at the end of the CDR3, so a read error is the likely explanation. This sequence joins TRBV12-3 or TRBV12-4 and TRBJ1-6; D may be TRBD1 (6 bases). V was shortened by 1 base and J by 10 bases, with 14 bases between the two germline ends. The CDR3 runs to 15 residues. The CDR3 DNA follows: TGTGCCAGCAGTTTAGATGCCAGGGGTGGATCACCCCTCCACTTG. It codes for CASSLDARGGSPLHL.

The chain recombines TRBV10-3 with TRBJ2-5; D is possibly TRBD2 (6 bases). The CDR3 spans 14 residues. Trimming removed 0 bases from V and 5 bases from J, with 10 bases in between. CDR1 ENHRY and CDR2 SYGVKD come from the germline V gene. The CDR3 region is CAISESGGMETQYF. The CDR3 region has the DNA TGTGCCATCAGTGAGTCAGGAGGGATGGAGACCCAGTACTTC.

The genes are TRBV12-3 or TRBV12-4 and TRBJ2-1; weak D call: TRBD2 (6 bases). V shed 3 bases and J shed 1 base, with 10 bases lying between them. This CDR3 comprises 15 residues. CDR3 nucleotides: TGTGCCAGCAGTTTCGTCGCGGGATCCTACAATGAGCAGTTCTTC. It codes for CASSFVAGSYNEQFF.

This clonotype has a handful of counts. The V and J genes are TRBV2 and TRBJ2-1, with TRBD1 matching over 8 bases. This CDR3 comprises 13 residues. The V and J ends lost 8 bases and 4 bases, in that order; junction bases with no gene match: 4. The V gene's germline CDR1 is SNHLY and CDR2 FYNNEI. The CDR3, as DNA: TGTGCCAGCTTATGGGACAGGTACAATGAGCAGTTCTTC. It is translated as CASLWDRYNEQFF.

This clonotype was seen a few times. The rearrangement uses TRBV20-1 and TRBJ1-1, with unresolved D. This CDR3 has 12 amino acids. The V and J ends lost 5 bases and 1 base respectively, with 8 bases between them. In germline, CDR1 is DFQATT, CDR2 SNEGSKA (reference sequence). CDR3 residues: CSAPQGNTEAFF. The CDR3 bases are TGCAGTGCTCCCCAAGGGAACACTGAAGCTTTCTTT.

On this clonotype itself: A single base separates this from a much larger clone, so it may be a read error. V gene TRBV20-1 combines with J gene TRBJ2-6; possible D gene TRBD2, 6 bases. The CDR3 consists of 17 residues. The germline V gene has CDR1 DFQATT and CDR2 SNEGSKA (reference sequence). CDR3 loop: CSARFSGRSSGASVLTF. CDR3 nucleotide sequence: TGCAGTGCTAGGTTTAGCGGCCGAAGCTCTGGGGCCAGCGTCCTGACTTTC.